Below, 21 T cell receptor beta chains from the same sample are listed, as sequenced in a study of T cell responses to AZD1222 COVID-19 vaccine (dated by TCRdb to about 2021). The time point label corresponds to: about 28 days (+/-7) after the second vaccine dose. Preparation of the library involved the immunoSEQ multiplex PCR assay. TCRdb stores this immuneACCESS table with in-frame sequences only. Part of the clones is absent; in the studies checked, under half of the shortfall reflects unresolved V genes, and no reason is known for the rest. Present in this sample are approximately 96,000 clones, 75% to 95% of which were seen just once. In total, the top ten clones hold approximately 10% of the sample. The material sequenced was peripheral blood, taken 28 days after the second AZD1222 dose. The source of these receptors is an adult who received the AZD1222 COVID-19 vaccine.

The DNA for the CDR3 is TGTGCCAGCAGCGCTTCCGGGACAAACACCGGGGAGCTGTTTTTT. It translates to CASSASGTNTGELFF. V usage is TRBV9 and J usage is TRBJ2-2; possibly TRBD1 for D (6 bases). The germline V and J ends were trimmed by 3 bases and 2 bases, with 11 bases remaining between them. Germline values: CDR1 SGDLS, CDR2 YYNGEE. The CDR3 spans 15 residues.

This chain connects TRBV10-1 to TRBJ2-1; no definite D call. Trimming shortened V by 5 bases and J by 8 bases, and 10 bases separated the two germline ends. This CDR3 region has 12 residues. Germline loops: CDR1 WNHNN, CDR2 SYGVQD (reference sequence). CDR3 sequence: CASSIGCYEQFF. CDR3 sequence (DNA): TGCGCCAGCAGTATAGGCTGTTATGAGCAGTTCTTC.

The CDR3 sequence is CASSRGQGASKAFF. The CDR3 DNA sequence: TGTGCCAGCAGTCGGGGACAGGGGGCTTCAAAAGCTTTCTTT. This sequence joins TRBV27 and TRBJ1-1; TRBD1 matches at 12 bases. V was pared by 5 bases and J by 9 bases, with 7 bases of the junction left unmatched. This CDR3 comprises 14 residues. Per the germline V gene, CDR1 is MNHEY and CDR2 is SMNVEV (reference sequence).

This sequence joins TRBV6-5 and TRBJ1-1; 8 positions agree with TRBD1. Germline CDR1 reads MNHEY; CDR2 reads SVGAGI. The CDR3 spans 15 residues. The junction had 4 bases not matched to a gene; V was cut back by 0 bases and J by 4 bases. The CDR3 sequence: CASSYSHRGATEAFF. The CDR3 DNA reads as TGTGCCAGCAGTTACTCGCACAGGGGGGCCACTGAAGCTTTCTTT.

V usage is TRBV19 and J usage is TRBJ1-2; 7 bases match TRBD1. CDR1 is LNHDA, CDR2 SQIVND, per germline (reference sequence). CDR3 size: 17 residues. Trimming cost V 5 bases and J 1 base; bases outside gene matches: 13. The CDR3 nucleotides are TGTGCCAGTAGTTCCTTGAAAATGGGACAGCTTAACTATGGCTACACCTTC. Residues: CASSSLKMGQLNYGYTF. The variable domain in full, completed from reference TRBV19 and TRBJ1-2, reads DGGITQSPKYLFRKEGQNVTLSCEQNLNHDAMYWYRQDPGQGLRLIYYSQIVNDFQKGDIAEGYSVSREKKESFPLTVTSAQKNPTAFYLCASSSLKMGQLNYGYTFGSGTRLTVV.

The rearrangement uses TRBV28 and TRBJ1-3; TRBD1 is a possible D gene (5 bases). V dropped 4 bases and J dropped 6 bases, with 16 bases sitting between them. This CDR3 is 15 amino acids long. Germline CDR1 is MDHEN and CDR2 is SYDVKM. The CDR3 sequence: CASSSPGTALNTIYF. CDR3 sequence (DNA): TGTGCCAGCAGTTCTCCCGGGACCGCGCTAAACACCATATATTTT.

The chain is built from TRBV7-3 and TRBJ1-2, with D unresolved. The CDR3 has 13 residues. The ends were cut back, 1 base at V and 10 bases at J, with 13 bases in the middle. The V gene's germline CDR1 is SGHTA and CDR2 FQGTGA. The CDR3 here is CASSLKQSIHYTF. CDR3 sequence (DNA): TGTGCCAGCAGCTTAAAACAGTCTATACACTACACCTTC.

This clone has ten or more counts. The chain combines TRBV7-9 with TRBJ1-6; D remains unclear. Trimming left V 1 base short and J 4 bases short, with 11 bases between. The germline gives CDR1 SEHNR, CDR2 FQNEAQ (reference sequence). The CDR3 has 16 amino acids. CDR3 residues: CASSLGSGFYNSPLHF. The CDR3 DNA reads as TGTGCCAGCAGCTTAGGGTCAGGATTTTATAATTCACCCCTCCACTTT.

The chain links TRBV5-1 to TRBJ1-1; 9 bases are a match to TRBD1. The germline V gene has CDR1 SGHRS and CDR2 YFSETQ. The CDR3 sequence is 15 residues long. Losses at the gene ends were 3 bases for V and 4 bases for J; bases not matched to a gene: 7. This chain's CDR3 is CASSSVPTGGTEAFF. CDR3 nucleotides: TGCGCCAGCAGCTCTGTACCGACAGGGGGCACTGAAGCTTTCTTT.

V is TRBV10-1 and J is TRBJ2-1, with unresolved D. This CDR3 contains 17 residues. V gave up 4 bases and J gave up 7 bases, with 23 bases separating them. Germline assignment: CDR1 WNHNN and CDR2 SYGVQD (reference sequence). CDR3 bases: TGCGCCAGCAGTGGACCATCCTTAGACCCCGGGCGGAATGAGCAGTTCTTC. This codes for CASSGPSLDPGRNEQFF.

The CDR3 DNA is TGTGCCAGCAGTCGCGTCACAGGGGCCTCTGGAAACACCATATATTTT. Translation gives CASSRVTGASGNTIYF. The V and J genes are TRBV3-1 (or the pseudogene TRBV3-2) and TRBJ1-3, with TRBD1 matching over 7 bases. The CDR3 has 16 amino acids. The germline V gene has CDR1 LGHDT and CDR2 YNNKEL (reference sequence). V shed 6 bases and J 0 bases; nucleotides not matched to a gene: 8.

For the CDR3, the DNA is TGTGCCAGTAGTATCTCATGGGAGAACGAGCAGTACTTC. Translating gives CASSISWENEQYF. V and J are TRBV19 and TRBJ2-7; possible D gene TRBD2, 5 bases. The V gene's germline CDR1 is LNHDA and CDR2 SQIVND (reference sequence). The CDR3 totals 13 residues. V lost 3 bases and J 5 bases, leaving 11 bases between the germline ends.

V is TRBV11-2 and J is TRBJ2-5, with D uncertain. The CDR3 consists of 11 residues. V shed 3 bases and J shed 5 bases, with 4 bases lying between them. Germline CDR1 and CDR2: SGHAT and FQNNGV. CDR3 loop: CASSFSETQYF. The CDR3 coding sequence is TGTGCCAGCAGCTTCTCTGAGACCCAGTACTTC.

The chain carries TRBV6-5 and TRBJ1-2; perhaps TRBD1 as D (5 bases). V shed 6 bases and J shed 3 bases, with 11 bases lying between them. This CDR3 spans 13 amino acids. Germline-derived CDR1 and CDR2 are MNHEY and SVGAGI. CDR3 sequence reads: CASRRAGDYGYTF. CDR3 bases: TGTGCCAGCAGGCGGGCGGGGGACTATGGCTACACCTTC.

The genes are TRBV30 and TRBJ1-6; D is possibly TRBD1 (5 bases). V lost 3 bases and J lost 6, with 12 bases in between. The CDR3 extends over 14 amino acids. Germline-derived CDR1 and CDR2 are GTSNPN and SVGIG (reference sequence). CDR3 sequence reads: CAWRWGLGNSPLHF. The CDR3 DNA sequence: TGTGCCTGGAGGTGGGGCTTGGGTAATTCACCCCTCCACTTT.

The genes are TRBV9 and TRBJ1-6; perhaps TRBD1 as D (5 bases). Trimming left V 3 bases short and J 9 bases short, with 22 bases between. The CDR3 is 17 residues long. Germline V gives CDR1 SGDLS, CDR2 YYNGEE. CDR3 DNA sequence: TGTGCCAGCAGCGCCAGGGTTGGATGGTCGGCAGGTTCACCCCTCCACTTT. Protein product: CASSARVGWSAGSPLHF.

The chain has TRBV19 and TRBJ2-1; the D gene is possibly TRBD2 (6 bases). The germline V gene encodes CDR1 LNHDA and CDR2 SQIVND (reference sequence). Between the trimmed V and J ends, which lost 7 bases and 3 bases, there was a span of 13 bases. The CDR3 is 14 residues long. The CDR3 loop is CASTTGTGYNEQFF. DNA of the CDR3: TGTGCCAGTACCACCGGGACTGGCTACAATGAGCAGTTCTTC.

This chain joins TRBV19 and TRBJ1-6; no clear D gene. This CDR3 contains 15 residues. V gave up 3 bases and J gave up 0 bases, with 6 bases separating them. Per the germline V gene, CDR1 is LNHDA and CDR2 is SQIVND (reference sequence). The chain's CDR3 is CASSITSSYNSPLHF. The CDR3 region has the DNA TGTGCCAGTAGTATCACTAGCTCCTATAATTCACCCCTCCACTTT.

This chain links TRBV2 with TRBJ1-6, with 8 bases fitting TRBD1. V gave up 6 bases and J gave up 10 bases; unmatched junction bases: 8. There are 14 residues in the CDR3. Germline-derived CDR1 and CDR2 are SNHLY and FYNNEI. In nucleotides, the CDR3 is TGTGCCAGCAGGCCGTTGGGGACAGGCTCACCCCTCCACTTT. Translated: CASRPLGTGSPLHF.

The rearrangement uses TRBV7-8 and TRBJ1-1; TRBD1 agrees at 7 bases. The CDR3 spans 14 residues. The V gene's germline CDR1 is SGHVS and CDR2 FQNEAQ. After removal of 6 bases from V and 3 bases from J, the junction contained 7 bases not matched to a gene. CDR3 residues: CASSSQGGDTEAFF. CDR3 DNA sequence: TGTGCCAGCAGTAGTCAGGGGGGTGACACTGAAGCTTTCTTT.

The V gene is TRBV30, the J gene TRBJ2-3, with unresolved D. Trimming left V 3 bases short and J 6 bases short, with 7 bases between. From germline, CDR1 is GTSNPN and CDR2 SVGIG (reference sequence). The CDR3 contains 11 residues. DNA for the CDR3: TGTGCCTGGAGGAGGTGGGATACGCAGTATTTT. Translated: CAWRRWDTQYF.